The 20 T cell receptor beta chains listed next were all sequenced from one sample in a study of blood T cell repertoires in COVID-19. Sequenced by immunoSEQ multiplex PCR; TCRdb stores in-frame clones only, minus some. The sample contains about 60,000 clones, around nine tenths of which appear only once. Material: peripheral blood. The receptors were gathered from a man in his 70s with acute or convalescent COVID-19.

This chain joins TRBV4-2 and TRBJ2-7; D may be TRBD2 (6 bases). CDR1 LGHNA and CDR2 YNFKEQ come from the germline V gene. V was cut by 0 bases and J by 5 bases, with 14 bases left in between. This CDR3 is built from 15 residues. The CDR3 loop reads CASSQDQTSFDEQYF. The CDR3 nucleotides read TGTGCCAGCAGCCAAGACCAGACTAGTTTCGACGAGCAGTACTTC.

The rearrangement links TRBV30 to TRBJ2-3; no clear D gene. The length of the CDR3 is 17 residues. V was pared by 1 base and J by 2 bases, with 19 bases between. Germline assignment: CDR1 GTSNPN and CDR2 SVGIG (reference sequence). CDR3 sequence reads: CAWSGGPNPYFTDTQYF. CDR3 DNA sequence: TGTGCCTGGAGTGGAGGCCCCAATCCGTATTTCACAGATACGCAGTATTTT.

This clone was observed once. The rearrangement joins TRBV6-5 to TRBJ1-5; 7 bases fit TRBD1. CDR3 size: 15 residues. V shed 7 bases and J 3 bases; nucleotides not matched to a gene: 9. Germline V gene data show CDR1 as MNHEY and CDR2 as SVGAGI. DNA for the CDR3: TGTGCCAGCAAAAAACAGGGACAGCTCAATCAGCCCCAGCATTTT. As protein: CASKKQGQLNQPQHF.

This chain connects TRBV7-6 to TRBJ1-1; D remains ambiguous. With 5 bases removed from V and 3 bases from J, the gap between germline ends came to 16 bases. The germline gives CDR1 SGHVS, CDR2 FNYEAQ. This CDR3 region has 15 residues. The CDR3 nucleotides are TGTGCCAGCAGCGCCCAAGTGGCCGTGGACACTGAAGCTTTCTTT. This gives the protein CASSAQVAVDTEAFF. The complete variable domain, with remaining parts taken from reference TRBV7-6 and TRBJ1-1, reads GAGVSQSPRYKVTKRGQDVALRCDPISGHVSLYWYRQALGQGPEFLTYFNYEAQQDKSGLPNDRFSAERPEGSISTLTIQRTEQRDSAMYRCASSAQVAVDTEAFFGQGTRLTVV.

This chain links TRBV6-5 with TRBJ1-6; 9 nucleotides align to TRBD1. Germline CDR1 MNHEY, CDR2 SVGAGI. The trim removed 6 bases at V and 7 bases at J, leaving 7 bases unmatched. The CDR3 sequence is 15 residues long. The CDR3 sequence: CASRAGTGKNSPLHF. The CDR3 DNA follows: TGTGCCAGCAGGGCCGGGACAGGGAAAAATTCACCCCTCCACTTT.

The chain joins TRBV4-1 to TRBJ2-5; 9 positions agree with TRBD1. This CDR3 is built from 13 residues. The ends lost 5 bases at V and 4 bases at J; junction bases unmatched: 2. The germline V gene encodes CDR1 MGHRA and CDR2 YSYEKL. CDR3 loop: CASSLTGGETQYF. CDR3 nucleotides: TGCGCCAGCAGCTTGACAGGGGGAGAGACCCAGTACTTC.

The V call is TRBV4-1, the J call TRBJ2-1; a possible D gene is TRBD2 (7 bases). The CDR3 sequence is 14 residues long. The germline CDR1 and CDR2 sequences are MGHRA and YSYEKL. V lost 3 bases and J 9 bases, leaving 15 bases between the germline ends. CDR3 coding DNA: TGCGCCAGCAGCCACGAGGGGGGGCGGGCTGAGCAGTTCTTC. The encoded protein is CASSHEGGRAEQFF.

This clone was seen only a few times. The CDR3, as DNA: TGTGCCAGCAGCGTAATACAGGTTTCCGAGCAGTACTTC. This encodes CASSVIQVSEQYF. The chain carries TRBV12-3 or TRBV12-4 and TRBJ2-7; TRBD1 is a possible D gene (5 bases). There are 13 residues in the CDR3. The V end was cut by 6 bases, the J end by 6 bases, with 15 bases between.

The CDR3 loop reads CASTAGTGDFDEQYF. The CDR3 DNA is TGTGCCAGCACCGCCGGGACAGGGGATTTTGACGAGCAGTACTTC. The rearrangement joins TRBV6-6 to TRBJ2-7, with TRBD1 identical over 10 bases. CDR3 length equals 15 residues. Germline V gives CDR1 MNHNY, CDR2 SVGAGI (reference sequence). With V trimmed by 7 bases and J by 5 bases, 11 bases remained unmatched.

The V gene is TRBV5-1, the J gene TRBJ1-1; no clear D gene. Germline-derived CDR1 and CDR2 are SGHRS and YFSETQ. The CDR3 runs 14 residues. V lost 3 bases and J 5 bases, leaving 14 bases between the germline ends. The chain's CDR3 is CASSSREGRTEAFF. The CDR3 nucleotides are TGCGCCAGCAGCTCAAGGGAGGGTCGGACTGAAGCTTTCTTT.

The CDR3 loop reads CASSFGEDTQYF. The CDR3 nucleotides read TGTGCCAGCAGTTTTGGGGAGGATACGCAGTATTTT. The chain employs TRBV12-3 or TRBV12-4 and TRBJ2-3; D may be TRBD2 (5 bases). V lost 3 bases, J lost 6 bases, and 7 bases lay in between. The CDR3 extends over 12 amino acids.

This clone has just one count. This chain uses TRBV7-6 with TRBJ1-2; 8 positions match TRBD1. Trimming cost V 5 bases and J 6 bases; bases outside gene matches: 14. The germline CDR1 and CDR2 sequences are SGHVS and FNYEAQ. The CDR3 length is 16 residues. DNA of the CDR3: TGTGCCAGCAGCGCCGACCCAGGGGGCAGGTTGGATGGCTACACCTTC. Protein product: CASSADPGGRLDGYTF. The whole variable domain, filled in from reference TRBV7-6 and TRBJ1-2, reads GAGVSQSPRYKVTKRGQDVALRCDPISGHVSLYWYRQALGQGPEFLTYFNYEAQQDKSGLPNDRFSAERPEGSISTLTIQRTEQRDSAMYRCASSADPGGRLDGYTFGSGTRLTVV.

The rearrangement links TRBV7-9 to TRBJ2-5; 11 positions agree with TRBD2. This CDR3 is 18 amino acids long. Germline V gives CDR1 SEHNR, CDR2 FQNEAQ (reference sequence). V shed 5 bases and J 4 bases; nucleotides not matched to a gene: 15. The CDR3 region has the DNA TGTGCCAGCAGCGAAACTAGCGGGGGAAGTTTGTTTCGAGAGACCCAGTACTTC. This sequence encodes CASSETSGGSLFRETQYF. Full variable domain (remainder filled in from reference TRBV7-9 and TRBJ2-5): DTGVSQNPRHKITKRGQNVTFRCDPISEHNRLYWYRQTLGQGPEFLTYFQNEAQLEKSRLLSDRFSAERPKGSFSTLEIQRTEQGDSAMYLCASSETSGGSLFRETQYFGPGTRLLVL.

This clone was picked up one time. The rearrangement uses TRBV18 and TRBJ1-5; D not certain. Trimming pared 2 bases from V and 0 bases from J, leaving 8 bases between. CDR3 length: 15 residues. Germline V gene sequence: CDR1 KGHSH, CDR2 LQKENI. As DNA, the CDR3 is TGTGCCAGCTCACCAGAGGGTAATAGCAATCAGCCCCAGCATTTT. It is translated as CASSPEGNSNQPQHF.

The chain carries TRBV6-5 and TRBJ2-7; tentative D call: TRBD2 (5 bases). Trimming shortened V by 8 bases and J by 3 bases, and 14 bases separated the two germline ends. The CDR3 is 13 amino acids. Germline V lookup: CDR1 MNHEY, CDR2 SVGAGI. The CDR3 DNA is TGTGCCAGCCGCGGCGGGTTCAGCTACGAGCAGTACTTC. Protein product: CASRGGFSYEQYF.

A few counts support this clone. The chain uses TRBV6-5 and TRBJ2-7; 7 nucleotides align to TRBD1. Germline V CDR1 and CDR2: MNHEY, SVGAGI. CDR3 size: 12 residues. J was trimmed by 3 bases and V by 10 bases; bases with no gene match: 6. The CDR3 region is CAIGDRNYEQYF. The CDR3 nucleotides read TGTGCCATTGGGGACAGAAACTACGAGCAGTACTTC.

The chain joins TRBV12-3 or TRBV12-4 to TRBJ1-2, with 9 bases aligning to TRBD1. Trimming removed 8 bases from V and 2 bases from J; junction bases left unmatched: 3. The CDR3 is 13 residues long. The CDR3 sequence is CASLGQGNYGYTF. The CDR3 DNA reads TGTGCCAGCCTTGGACAGGGGAACTATGGCTACACCTTC.

The V call is TRBV12-3 or TRBV12-4, the J call TRBJ1-1, with 8 bases matching TRBD1. V was clipped by 6 bases and J by 7 bases; unmatched bases: 7. CDR3 size: 13 residues. The CDR3 reads CASSIQGASEAFF. The CDR3 nucleotides read TGTGCCAGCAGCATCCAGGGGGCTAGTGAAGCTTTCTTT.

The rearrangement links TRBV2 to TRBJ2-5, with 8 nucleotides matching TRBD1. After removal of 3 bases from V and 4 bases from J, the junction contained 7 bases not matched to a gene. The CDR3 runs to 15 residues. Germline V gene data show CDR1 as SNHLY and CDR2 as FYNNEI. This CDR3 is CASSDQGQGRETQYF. The CDR3 bases are TGTGCCAGCAGTGACCAAGGACAGGGTCGAGAGACCCAGTACTTC.

A remark on this clone: The same CDR3 is also encoded by other DNA sequences in this sample. The chain links TRBV5-5 to TRBJ1-4, with 9 bases that match TRBD1. Trimming at V came to 2 bases and at J to 4 bases, leaving 3 bases not matched to a gene. The CDR3 sequence is 15 residues long. CDR1 and CDR2 from the germline V gene are SGHKS and YYEKEE (reference sequence). The CDR3 nucleotides are TGTGCCAGCAGCTTAGAGGACAGGGGTAATGAAAAACTGTTTTTT. It codes for CASSLEDRGNEKLFF.